The T cell receptor beta chain described here comes from a study of prognosis after radiotherapy for stage I lung cancer. Concerning this clonotype: The antigen is not known. An end of the junction does not agree with germline; a read error may underlie this.

Study-level points and caveats: Nobody established whether the expanded TCR clones were specific to the tumor. Medians of roughly 9,900 versus 7,200 showed unique TCR clone counts falling after stereotactic body radiation therapy.

Germline V gene lookup returns CDR1 SSHAT and CDR2 FNYEAQ (reference sequence). CDR3 length: 13 amino acids. With two-round multiplex PCR, TCR beta CDR3 sequences were amplified from genomic DNA. Round one of PCR was performed, and it used primers specific to each TRBV and TRBJ gene. TCRdb ran MiXCR on the multiplex PCR reads and lists one entry per CDR3 protein. Here the sample spans 31,000 or so distinct CDR3 sequences, roughly 52% being singletons. The clonotype was recovered from a donor over 45 with non-small cell lung cancer. The rearrangement uses TRBV7-7 and TRBJ2-1, with D perhaps matching TRBD1 (6 bases). The starting material was PBMCs, obtained before or after stereotactic body radiation therapy (not recorded which). The CDR3 protein is CASSLAGTSEQFF. CDR3 coding DNA: TGTGCTAGCAGCTTAGCCGGGACATCCGAGCAGTTCTTC. Full variable domain (missing parts from reference TRBV7-7 and TRBJ2-1): GAGVSQSPRYKVTKRGQDVTLRCDPISSHATLYWYQQALGQGPEFLTYFNYEAQPDKSGLPSDRFSAERPEGSISTLTIQRTEQRDSAMYRCASSLAGTSEQFFGPGTRLTVL.